This T cell receptor (beta chain) was identified in a study of cytomegalovirus exposure and HLA in healthy donors. Only in-frame clones appear in the TCRdb table, and some are missing; sequencing was by immunoSEQ multiplex PCR. Of 130,000 to 150,000 clones in the sample, 75% to 90% are singletons; the top ten hold about 10%. Regarding this clone: Its specificity is unknown.

Study results and limitations: Reportedly, diagnosis of cytomegalovirus status by the classifier showed high specificity and sensitivity. Within the 120 validation repertoires, first-cohort TCR clusters tended to co-occur, according to a later analysis. The study listed approximately 170 cytomegalovirus-associated TCR beta chains.

From germline, CDR1 is KGHSH and CDR2 LQKENI. This CDR3 spans 17 amino acids. The germline V and J ends were trimmed by 0 bases and 7 bases, with 19 bases remaining between them. Sequenced material: PBMCs. This receptor was identified in a young woman in good health and CMV-seropositive. The genes are TRBV18 and TRBJ1-5; perhaps TRBD1 as D (5 bases). Written as DNA, the CDR3 is TGTGCCAGCTCACCACCGCTATATCAGGGCATAAGACAGCCCCAGCATTTT. It codes for CASSPPLYQGIRQPQHF.